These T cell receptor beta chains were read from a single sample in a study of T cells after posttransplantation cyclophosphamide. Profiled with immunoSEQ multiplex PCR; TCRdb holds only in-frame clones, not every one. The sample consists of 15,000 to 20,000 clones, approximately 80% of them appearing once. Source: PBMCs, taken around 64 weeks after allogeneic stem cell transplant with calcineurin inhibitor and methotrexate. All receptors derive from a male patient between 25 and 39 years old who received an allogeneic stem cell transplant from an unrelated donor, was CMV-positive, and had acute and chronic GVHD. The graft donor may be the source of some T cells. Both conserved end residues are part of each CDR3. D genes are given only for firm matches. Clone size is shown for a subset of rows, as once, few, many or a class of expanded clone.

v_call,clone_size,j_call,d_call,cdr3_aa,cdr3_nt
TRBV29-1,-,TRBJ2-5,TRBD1,CSVGDRLQETQYF,TGCAGCGTTGGGGACAGGCTACAAGAGACCCAGTACTTC
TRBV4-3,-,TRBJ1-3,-,CASSQDPPGPGNTIYF,TGCGCCAGCAGCCAAGATCCTCCAGGGCCTGGAAACACCATATATTTT
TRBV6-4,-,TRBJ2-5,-,CASSDAPMATQYF,TGTGCCAGCAGTGACGCCCCGATGGCGACCCAGTACTTC
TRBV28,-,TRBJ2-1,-,CASSLLGSSYNEQFF,TGTGCCAGCAGTTTATTGGGGAGCTCCTACAATGAGCAGTTCTTC
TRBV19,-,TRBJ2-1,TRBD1,CASSPRDRGFLGAYNEQFF,TGTGCCAGTAGTCCGCGGGACAGGGGTTTTCTTGGGGCCTACAATGAGCAGTTCTTC
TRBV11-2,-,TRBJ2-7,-,CASSSNGGEQYF,TGTGCCAGCAGCTCAAATGGCGGCGAGCAGTACTTC
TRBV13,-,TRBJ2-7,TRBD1,CASSLWDRSYEQYF,TGTGCCAGCAGCTTATGGGACAGAAGTTACGAGCAGTACTTC
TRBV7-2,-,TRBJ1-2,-,CASSQDRALYGYTF,TGCGCCAGCAGCCAAGATCGAGCATTGTATGGCTACACCTTC
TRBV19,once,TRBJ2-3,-,CASSIRGTGTDTQYF,TGTGCCAGTAGTATTCGCGGGACGGGGACAGATACGCAGTATTTT
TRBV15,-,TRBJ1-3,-,CATSRDRVSGNTIYF,TGTGCCACCAGCAGAGATCGGGTCTCTGGAAACACCATATATTTT
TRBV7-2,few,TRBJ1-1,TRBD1,CASSLQGAWTEAFF,TGTGCCAGCAGCTTACAGGGGGCGTGGACTGAAGCTTTCTTT
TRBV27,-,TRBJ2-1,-,CASSLFVYNEQFF,TGTGCCAGCAGTTTGTTTGTATACAATGAGCAGTTCTTC
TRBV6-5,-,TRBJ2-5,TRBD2,CASSYSQGLAEETQYF,TGTGCCAGCAGTTACTCGCAGGGACTAGCCGAAGAGACCCAGTACTTC
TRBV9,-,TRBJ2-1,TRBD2,CASSPLGTGLAGPSSYNEQFF,TGTGCCAGCAGCCCCCTCGGGACGGGATTAGCGGGTCCTAGCTCCTACAATGAGCAGTTCTTC
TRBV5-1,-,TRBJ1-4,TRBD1,CASSLGDRGPKVDEKLFF,TGCGCCAGCAGCTTGGGTGACAGGGGACCTAAAGTGGATGAAAAACTGTTTTTT
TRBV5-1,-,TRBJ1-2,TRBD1,CASSSNQGAIYGYTF,TGCGCCAGCAGCAGCAATCAGGGGGCTATCTATGGCTACACCTTC
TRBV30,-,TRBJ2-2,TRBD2,CAWPTSGNTGELFF,TGTGCCTGGCCAACTAGCGGGAACACCGGGGAGCTGTTTTTT
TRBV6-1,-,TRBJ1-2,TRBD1,CASSEALGQGGYGYTF,TGTGCCAGCAGTGAAGCGCTGGGACAGGGGGGTTATGGCTACACCTTC
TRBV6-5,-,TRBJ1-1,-,CASTPQDEAFF,TGTGCCAGCACCCCCCAGGATGAAGCTTTCTTT
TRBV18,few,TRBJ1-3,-,CASLEDSHTGNTIYF,TGTGCCAGCTTAGAGGACAGCCATACGGGAAACACCATATATTTT
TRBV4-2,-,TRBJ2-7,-,CASSQDPGTSITKQYF,TGTGCCAGCAGCCAAGACCCCGGGACTTCAATAACTAAGCAGTACTTC
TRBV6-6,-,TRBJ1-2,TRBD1,CASSSDRGGYGYTF,TGTGCCAGCAGTTCCGACAGGGGAGGATATGGCTACACCTTC
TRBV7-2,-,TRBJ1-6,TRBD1,CASSSTGVPYNSPLHF,TGTGCCAGCAGCAGTACAGGGGTCCCCTATAATTCACCCCTCCACTTT
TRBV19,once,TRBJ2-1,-,CASSSQGDNEQFF,TGTGCCAGTAGCTCACAGGGAGACAATGAGCAGTTCTTC
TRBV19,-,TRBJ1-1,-,CASSIYRAPSNTEAFF,TGTGCCAGTAGTATTTACAGGGCCCCCTCAAACACTGAAGCTTTCTTT
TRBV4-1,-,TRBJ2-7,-,CASSQDGPLYEQYF,TGCGCCAGCAGCCAAGATGGGCCATTGTACGAGCAGTACTTC
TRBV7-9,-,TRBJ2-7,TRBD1,CASSLAGTGTFENEQYF,TGTGCCAGCAGCTTAGCGGGGACAGGGACCTTTGAGAACGAGCAGTACTTC
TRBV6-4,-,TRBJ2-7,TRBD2,CASRPLAGAYEQYF,TGTGCCAGCCGGCCGCTAGCGGGGGCCTACGAGCAGTACTTC
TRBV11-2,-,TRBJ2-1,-,CASGIQGLYNEQFF,TGTGCCAGCGGAATACAGGGATTATACAATGAGCAGTTCTTC
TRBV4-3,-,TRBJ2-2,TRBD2,CASSQTSSGWNTGELFF,TGCGCCAGCAGCCAGACTTCTAGCGGTTGGAACACCGGGGAGCTGTTTTTT
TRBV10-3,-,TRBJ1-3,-,CAISESISPGNTIYF,TGTGCCATCAGTGAGTCGATCAGTCCTGGAAACACCATATATTTT
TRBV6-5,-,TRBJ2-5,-,CASSLGGLPETQYF,TGTGCCAGCAGTTTAGGCGGCCTTCCAGAGACCCAGTACTTC
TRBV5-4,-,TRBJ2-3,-,CASSLLETADTQYF,TGTGCCAGCAGCCTCCTGGAGACTGCAGATACGCAGTATTTT
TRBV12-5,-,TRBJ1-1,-,CASGLASGAWNTEAFF,TGTGCTAGTGGTTTGGCGTCAGGGGCGTGGAACACTGAAGCTTTCTTT
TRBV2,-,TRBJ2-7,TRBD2,CASSELLAGGKNEQYF,TGTGCCAGCAGTGAACTCCTAGCGGGGGGAAAGAACGAGCAGTACTTC
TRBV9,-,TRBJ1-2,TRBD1,CASSVGQGKDGYTF,TGTGCCAGCAGCGTGGGACAGGGGAAGGATGGCTACACCTTC
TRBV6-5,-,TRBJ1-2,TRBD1,CASSRDSYYGYTF,TGTGCCAGCAGTCGGGACAGCTACTATGGCTACACCTTC
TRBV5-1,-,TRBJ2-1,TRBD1,CASSTRQGAASEQFF,TGCGCCAGCAGCACCAGACAGGGGGCAGCTAGTGAGCAGTTCTTC
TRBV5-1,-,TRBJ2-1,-,CASSRDGSSYNEQFF,TGCGCCAGCAGCCGAGACGGGAGCTCCTACAATGAGCAGTTCTTC